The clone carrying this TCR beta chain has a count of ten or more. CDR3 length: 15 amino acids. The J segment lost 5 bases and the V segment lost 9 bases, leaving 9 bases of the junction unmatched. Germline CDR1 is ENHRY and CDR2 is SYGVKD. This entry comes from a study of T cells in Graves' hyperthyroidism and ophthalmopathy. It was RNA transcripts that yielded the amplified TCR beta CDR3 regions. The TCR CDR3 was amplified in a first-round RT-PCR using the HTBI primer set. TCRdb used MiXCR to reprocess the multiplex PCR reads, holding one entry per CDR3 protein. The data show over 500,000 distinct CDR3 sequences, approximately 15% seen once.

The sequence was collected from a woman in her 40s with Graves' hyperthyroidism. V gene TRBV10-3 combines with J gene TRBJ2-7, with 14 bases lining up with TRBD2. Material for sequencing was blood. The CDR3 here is CAIAGLAGAAHEQYF. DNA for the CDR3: TGTGCCATTGCGGGACTAGCGGGAGCAGCCCACGAGCAGTACTTC.